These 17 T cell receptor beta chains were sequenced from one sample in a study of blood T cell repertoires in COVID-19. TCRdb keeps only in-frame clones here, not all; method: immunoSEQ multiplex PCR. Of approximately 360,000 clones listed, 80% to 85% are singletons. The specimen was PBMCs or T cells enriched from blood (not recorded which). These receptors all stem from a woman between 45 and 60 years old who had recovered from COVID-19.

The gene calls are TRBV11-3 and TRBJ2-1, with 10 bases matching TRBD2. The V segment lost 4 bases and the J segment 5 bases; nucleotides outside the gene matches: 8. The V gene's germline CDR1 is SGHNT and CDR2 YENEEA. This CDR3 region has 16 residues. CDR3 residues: CASSSLAGEGNNEQFF. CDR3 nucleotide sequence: TGTGCCAGCAGCTCCCTAGCGGGAGAGGGGAACAATGAGCAGTTCTTC. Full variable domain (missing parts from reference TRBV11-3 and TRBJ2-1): EAGVVQSPRYKIIEKKQPVAFWCNPISGHNTLYWYLQNLGQGPELLIRYENEEAVDDSQLPKDRFSAERLKGVDSTLKIQPAELGDSAVYLCASSSLAGEGNNEQFFGPGTRLTVL.

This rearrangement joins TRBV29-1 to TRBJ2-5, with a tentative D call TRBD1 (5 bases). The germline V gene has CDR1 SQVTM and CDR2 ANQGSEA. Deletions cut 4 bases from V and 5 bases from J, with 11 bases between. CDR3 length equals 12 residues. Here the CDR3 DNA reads TGCAGCGTTGTCGTTTCAGGGGAGACCCAGTACTTC. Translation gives CSVVVSGETQYF.

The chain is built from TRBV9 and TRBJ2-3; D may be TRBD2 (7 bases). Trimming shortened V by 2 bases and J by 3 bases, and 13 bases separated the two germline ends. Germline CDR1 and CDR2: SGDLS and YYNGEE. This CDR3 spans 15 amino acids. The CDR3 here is CASSVRGAQTDTQYF. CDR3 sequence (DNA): TGTGCCAGCAGCGTCCGGGGGGCGCAAACAGATACGCAGTATTTT.

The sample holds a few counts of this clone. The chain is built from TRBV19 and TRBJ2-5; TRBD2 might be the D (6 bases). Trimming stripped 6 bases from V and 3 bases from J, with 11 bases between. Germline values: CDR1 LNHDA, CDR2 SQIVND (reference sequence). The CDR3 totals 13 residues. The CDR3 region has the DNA TGTGCCAGTAGCCCCATAGCGGAAGAGACCCAGTACTTC. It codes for CASSPIAEETQYF.

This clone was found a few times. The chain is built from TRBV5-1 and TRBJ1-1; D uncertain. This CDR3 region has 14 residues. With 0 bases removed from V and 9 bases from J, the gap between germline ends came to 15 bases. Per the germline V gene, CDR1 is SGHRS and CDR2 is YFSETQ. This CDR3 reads CASSLARSQRKAFF. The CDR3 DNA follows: TGCGCCAGCAGCTTGGCAAGGAGCCAGAGGAAAGCTTTCTTT.

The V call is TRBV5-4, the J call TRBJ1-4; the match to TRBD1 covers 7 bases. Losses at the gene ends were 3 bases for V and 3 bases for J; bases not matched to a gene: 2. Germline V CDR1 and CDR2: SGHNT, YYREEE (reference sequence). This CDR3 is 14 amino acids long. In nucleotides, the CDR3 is TGTGCCAGCAGCTCCGGGACAGCTAATGAAAAACTGTTTTTT. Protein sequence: CASSSGTANEKLFF.

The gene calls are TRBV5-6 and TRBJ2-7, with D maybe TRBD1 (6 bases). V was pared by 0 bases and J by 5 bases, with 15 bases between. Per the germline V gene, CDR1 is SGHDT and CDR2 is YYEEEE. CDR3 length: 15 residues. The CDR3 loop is CASSLAGQGSHEQYF. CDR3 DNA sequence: TGTGCCAGCAGCTTGGCAGGGCAGGGGAGCCACGAGCAGTACTTC.

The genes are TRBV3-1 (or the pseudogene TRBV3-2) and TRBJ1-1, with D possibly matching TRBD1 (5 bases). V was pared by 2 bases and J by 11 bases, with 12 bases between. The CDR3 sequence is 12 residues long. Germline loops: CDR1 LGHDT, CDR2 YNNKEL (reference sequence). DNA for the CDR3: TGTGCCAGCAGCCAAACTAACCGGGGGGCTTTCTTT. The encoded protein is CASSQTNRGAFF.

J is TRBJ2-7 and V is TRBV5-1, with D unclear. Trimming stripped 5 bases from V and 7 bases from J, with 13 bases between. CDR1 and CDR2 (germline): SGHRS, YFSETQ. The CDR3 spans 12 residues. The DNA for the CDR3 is TGCGCCAGCAGTCGACCCTCGGAGGAGCAGTACTTC. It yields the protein CASSRPSEEQYF.

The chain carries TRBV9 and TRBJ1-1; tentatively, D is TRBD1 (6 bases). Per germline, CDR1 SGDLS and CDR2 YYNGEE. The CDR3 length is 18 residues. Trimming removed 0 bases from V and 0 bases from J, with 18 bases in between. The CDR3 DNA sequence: TGTGCCAGCAGCGTAGGGGGTGGCAGGGGCATGATGAACACTGAAGCTTTCTTT. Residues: CASSVGGGRGMMNTEAFF.

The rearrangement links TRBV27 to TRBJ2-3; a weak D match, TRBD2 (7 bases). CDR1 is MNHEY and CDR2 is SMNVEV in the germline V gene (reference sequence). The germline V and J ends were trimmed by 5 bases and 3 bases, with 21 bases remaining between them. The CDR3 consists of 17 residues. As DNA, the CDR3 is TGTGCCAGCAGTCGAAGAGGTACAGGGAGGGGGACAGATACGCAGTATTTT. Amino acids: CASSRRGTGRGTDTQYF.

The CDR3 sequence is CASSPRLAAYEQYF. CDR3 coding DNA: TGTGCCAGCAGCCCCAGACTAGCGGCCTACGAGCAGTACTTC. This chain links TRBV7-2 with TRBJ2-7; TRBD2 aligns across 9 bases. The trim removed 5 bases at V and 2 bases at J, leaving 4 bases unmatched. This CDR3 spans 14 amino acids. Germline values: CDR1 SGHTA, CDR2 FQGNSA. The variable domain in full, with the rest retrieved from reference TRBV7-2 and TRBJ2-7, is GAGVSQSPSNKVTEKGKDVELRCDPISGHTALYWYRQSLGQGLEFLIYFQGNSAPDKSGLPSDRFSAERTGGSVSTLTIQRTQQEDSAVYLCASSPRLAAYEQYFGPGTRLTVT.

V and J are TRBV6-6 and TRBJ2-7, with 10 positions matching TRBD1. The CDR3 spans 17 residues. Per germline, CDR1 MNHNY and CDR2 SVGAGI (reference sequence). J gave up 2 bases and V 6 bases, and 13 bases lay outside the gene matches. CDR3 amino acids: CASRRRTDRGLTYEQYF. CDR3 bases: TGTGCCAGCAGACGACGGACTGACAGGGGGCTGACCTACGAGCAGTACTTC.

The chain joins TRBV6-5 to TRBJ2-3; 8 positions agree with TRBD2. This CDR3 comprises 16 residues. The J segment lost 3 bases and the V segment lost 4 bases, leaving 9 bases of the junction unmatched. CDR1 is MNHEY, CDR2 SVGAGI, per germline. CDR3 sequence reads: CASSLYSAGGTDTQYF. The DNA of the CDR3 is TGTGCCAGCAGTTTGTATTCGGCGGGAGGAACAGATACGCAGTATTTT.

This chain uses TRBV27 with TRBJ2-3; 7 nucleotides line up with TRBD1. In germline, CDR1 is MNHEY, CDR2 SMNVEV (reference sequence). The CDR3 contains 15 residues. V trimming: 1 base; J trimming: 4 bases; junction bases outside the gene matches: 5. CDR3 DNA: TGTGCCAGCAGTTTATGGGGACAGAACTCAGATACGCAGTATTTT. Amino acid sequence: CASSLWGQNSDTQYF.

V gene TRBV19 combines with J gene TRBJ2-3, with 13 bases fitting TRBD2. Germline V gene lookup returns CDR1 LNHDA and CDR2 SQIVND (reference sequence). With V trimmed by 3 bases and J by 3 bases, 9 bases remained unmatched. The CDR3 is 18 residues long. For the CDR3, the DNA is TGTGCCAGTAGTATCCGGACTAGCGGGGGCACTAGGACAGATACGCAGTATTTT. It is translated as CASSIRTSGGTRTDTQYF.

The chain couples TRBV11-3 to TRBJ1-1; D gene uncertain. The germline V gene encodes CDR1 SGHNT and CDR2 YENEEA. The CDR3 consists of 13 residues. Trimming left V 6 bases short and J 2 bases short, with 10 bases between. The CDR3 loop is CASRRSSNTEAFF. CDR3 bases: TGTGCCAGCAGGCGGTCCAGTAACACTGAAGCTTTCTTT. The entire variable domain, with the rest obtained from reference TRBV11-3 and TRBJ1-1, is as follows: EAGVVQSPRYKIIEKKQPVAFWCNPISGHNTLYWYLQNLGQGPELLIRYENEEAVDDSQLPKDRFSAERLKGVDSTLKIQPAELGDSAVYLCASRRSSNTEAFFGQGTRLTVV.